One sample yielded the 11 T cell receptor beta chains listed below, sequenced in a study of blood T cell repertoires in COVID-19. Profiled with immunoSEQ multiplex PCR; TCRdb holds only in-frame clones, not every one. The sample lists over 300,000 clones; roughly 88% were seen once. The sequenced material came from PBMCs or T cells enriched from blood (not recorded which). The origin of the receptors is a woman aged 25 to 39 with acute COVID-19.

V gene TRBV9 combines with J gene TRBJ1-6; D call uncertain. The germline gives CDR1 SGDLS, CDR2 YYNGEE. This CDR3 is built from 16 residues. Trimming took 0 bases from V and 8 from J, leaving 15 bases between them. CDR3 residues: CASSVGSPGMHSPLHF. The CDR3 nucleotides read TGTGCCAGCAGCGTAGGGAGTCCGGGGATGCATTCACCCCTCCACTTT.

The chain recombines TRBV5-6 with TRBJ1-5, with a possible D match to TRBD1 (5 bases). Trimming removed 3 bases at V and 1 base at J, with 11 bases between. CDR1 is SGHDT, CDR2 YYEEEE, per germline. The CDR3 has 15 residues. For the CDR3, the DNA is TGTGCCAGCAGCTGGGGTGGGGGGAGCAATCAGCCCCAGCATTTT. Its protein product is CASSWGGGSNQPQHF.

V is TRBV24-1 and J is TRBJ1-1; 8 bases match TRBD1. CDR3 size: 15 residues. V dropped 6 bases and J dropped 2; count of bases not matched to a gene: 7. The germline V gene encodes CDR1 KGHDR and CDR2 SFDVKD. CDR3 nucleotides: TGTGCCACCAGTCCGACAGGGGATTTAAACACTGAAGCTTTCTTT. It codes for CATSPTGDLNTEAFF.

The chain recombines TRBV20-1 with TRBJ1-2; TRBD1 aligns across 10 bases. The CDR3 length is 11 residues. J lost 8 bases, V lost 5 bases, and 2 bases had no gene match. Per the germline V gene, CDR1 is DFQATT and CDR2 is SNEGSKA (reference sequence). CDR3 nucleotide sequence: TGCAGTGCTTCGGGACAGGGGGGCTACACCTTC. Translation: CSASGQGGYTF.

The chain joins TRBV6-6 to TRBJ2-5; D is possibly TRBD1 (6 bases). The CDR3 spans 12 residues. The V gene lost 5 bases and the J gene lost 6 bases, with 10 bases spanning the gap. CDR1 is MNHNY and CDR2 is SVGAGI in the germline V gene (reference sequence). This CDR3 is CASSDQGQTQYF. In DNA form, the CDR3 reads TGTGCCAGCAGTGACCAGGGGCAGACCCAGTACTTC.

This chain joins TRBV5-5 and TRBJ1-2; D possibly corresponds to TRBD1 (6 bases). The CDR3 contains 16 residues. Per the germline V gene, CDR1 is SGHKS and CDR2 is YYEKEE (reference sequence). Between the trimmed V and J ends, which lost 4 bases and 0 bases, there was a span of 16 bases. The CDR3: CASSRGGTTPNYGYTF. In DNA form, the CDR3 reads TGTGCCAGCAGCCGAGGGGGTACCACCCCTAACTATGGCTACACCTTC. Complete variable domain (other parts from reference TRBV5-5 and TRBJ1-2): DAGVTQSPTHLIKTRGQQVTLRCSPISGHKSVSWYQQVLGQGPQFIFQYYEKEERGRGNFPDRFSARQFPNYSSELNVNALLLGDSALYLCASSRGGTTPNYGYTFGSGTRLTVV.

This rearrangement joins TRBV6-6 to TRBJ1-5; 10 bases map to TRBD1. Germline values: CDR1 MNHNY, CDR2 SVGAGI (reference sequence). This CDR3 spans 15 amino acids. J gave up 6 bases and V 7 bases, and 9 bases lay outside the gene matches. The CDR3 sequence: CASNVADRGVQPQHF. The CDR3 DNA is TGTGCCAGCAACGTAGCGGACAGGGGGGTTCAGCCCCAGCATTTT.

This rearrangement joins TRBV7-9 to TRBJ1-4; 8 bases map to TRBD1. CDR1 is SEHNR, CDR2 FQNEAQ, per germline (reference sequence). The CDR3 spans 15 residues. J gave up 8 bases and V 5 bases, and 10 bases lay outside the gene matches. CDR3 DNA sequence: TGTGCCAGCAGCATGAGACAGGGGAAATCGGAAAAACTGTTTTTT. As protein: CASSMRQGKSEKLFF.

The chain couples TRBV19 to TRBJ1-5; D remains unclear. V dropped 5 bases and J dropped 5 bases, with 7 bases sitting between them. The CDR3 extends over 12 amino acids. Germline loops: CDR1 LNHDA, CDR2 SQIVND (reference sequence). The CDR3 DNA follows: TGTGCCAGTAGTTTAGCTGATCAGCCCCAGCATTTT. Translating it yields CASSLADQPQHF. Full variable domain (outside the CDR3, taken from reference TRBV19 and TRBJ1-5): DGGITQSPKYLFRKEGQNVTLSCEQNLNHDAMYWYRQDPGQGLRLIYYSQIVNDFQKGDIAEGYSVSREKKESFPLTVTSAQKNPTAFYLCASSLADQPQHFGDGTRLSIL.

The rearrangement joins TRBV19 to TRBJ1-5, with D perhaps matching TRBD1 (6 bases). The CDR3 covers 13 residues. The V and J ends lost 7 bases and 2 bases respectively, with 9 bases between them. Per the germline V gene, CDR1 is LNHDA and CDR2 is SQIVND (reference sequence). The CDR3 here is CASNRDGNQPQHF. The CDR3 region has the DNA TGTGCCAGTAACAGGGACGGCAATCAGCCCCAGCATTTT.

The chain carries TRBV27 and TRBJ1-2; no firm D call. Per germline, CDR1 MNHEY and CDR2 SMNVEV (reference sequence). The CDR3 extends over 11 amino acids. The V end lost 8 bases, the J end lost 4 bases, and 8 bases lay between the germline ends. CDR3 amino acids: CASGESYGYTF. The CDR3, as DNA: TGTGCCAGCGGGGAGTCCTATGGCTACACCTTC.